A single sample gave rise to the 26 T cell receptor beta chains below, sequenced in a study of OX40 agonist ivuxolimab in advanced cancers. Repertoires were generated with immunoSEQ multiplex PCR, while TCRdb's copy carries only in-frame clones and drops some. The data contain 37,000 or so clones, roughly 87% of them singletons. Sample: CD4+ or CD8+ T cells sorted from blood, taken in a trial of the OX40 agonist ivuxolimab. These receptors all come from an adult with an advanced solid tumor such as melanoma, head and neck, liver or kidney cancer.

This rearrangement joins TRBV7-9 to TRBJ2-5; 7 bases fit TRBD2. CDR3 length equals 17 residues. Germline V CDR1 and CDR2: SEHNR, FQNEAQ (reference sequence). With 0 bases clipped from V and 5 bases from J, the junction kept 12 bases outside the gene matches. As DNA, the CDR3 is TGTGCCAGCAGCTTAGCTGGGGAGCCTAGCGGCGGCGAGACCCAGTACTTC. Translated: CASSLAGEPSGGETQYF.

The V and J genes are TRBV19 and TRBJ2-2; 8 nucleotides line up with TRBD1. The CDR3 length is 16 residues. The V and J ends lost 6 bases and 7 bases, in that order; junction bases with no gene match: 13. From germline, CDR1 is LNHDA and CDR2 SQIVND (reference sequence). The CDR3 reads CASSNTAGGAHGELFF. CDR3 coding DNA: TGTGCCAGTAGCAACACGGCAGGGGGCGCCCACGGGGAGCTGTTTTTT.

Regarding this clone: Other DNA sequences in the sample encode the same CDR3. This sequence joins TRBV2 and TRBJ2-1; TRBD2 matches at 8 bases. The germline V gene encodes CDR1 SNHLY and CDR2 FYNNEI. J lost 7 bases, V lost 6 bases, and 5 bases had no gene match. The CDR3 loop spans 13 amino acids. This CDR3 is CASSGTSGNEQFF. The CDR3 nucleotides read TGTGCCAGCAGCGGGACTAGTGGGAATGAGCAGTTCTTC. Using reference TRBV2 and TRBJ2-1 for the parts outside the CDR3, the full variable domain is EPEVTQTPSHQVTQMGQEVILRCVPISNHLYFYWYRQILGQKVEFLVSFYNNEISEKSEIFDDQFSVERPDGSNFTLKIRSTKLEDSAMYFCASSGTSGNEQFFGPGTRLTVL.

This chain connects TRBV19 to TRBJ1-1, with D possibly TRBD1 on 6 matching bases. Germline V gives CDR1 LNHDA, CDR2 SQIVND (reference sequence). The CDR3 consists of 13 residues. The V and J ends lost 4 bases and 1 base respectively, with 7 bases between them. CDR3 sequence reads: CASSKGQNTEAFF. The CDR3 DNA reads TGTGCCAGTAGTAAGGGACAGAACACTGAAGCTTTCTTT.

The chain carries TRBV13 and TRBJ2-3, with 8 bases aligning to TRBD1. The CDR3 extends over 14 amino acids. Germline assignment: CDR1 PRHDT and CDR2 FYEKMQ (reference sequence). V gave up 3 bases and J gave up 1 base; unmatched junction bases: 0. CDR3 in DNA: TGTGCCAGCAGCTTGGACAGGGGCACAGATACGCAGTATTTT. It codes for CASSLDRGTDTQYF.

This chain uses TRBV4-2 with TRBJ2-1, with 10 bases aligning to TRBD2. The V gene's germline CDR1 is LGHNA and CDR2 YNFKEQ. CDR3 length equals 16 residues. J gave up 4 bases and V 0 bases, and 3 bases lay outside the gene matches. The CDR3 is CASSQETSGAYNEQFF. The CDR3 DNA follows: TGTGCCAGCAGCCAAGAAACTAGCGGGGCGTACAATGAGCAGTTCTTC.

The V call is TRBV5-1, the J call TRBJ2-5; D is uncertain. The germline V gene has CDR1 SGHRS and CDR2 YFSETQ. The length of the CDR3 is 16 residues. V lost 4 bases and J 5 bases, leaving 21 bases between the germline ends. The CDR3 sequence: CASSPYFLGSEETQYF. CDR3 sequence (DNA): TGCGCCAGCAGCCCCTATTTCTTGGGCTCGGAGGAGACCCAGTACTTC.

The J gene is TRBJ1-4, the V gene TRBV19; D might be TRBD1 (6 bases). Germline CDR1 and CDR2: LNHDA and SQIVND (reference sequence). Trimming took 5 bases from V and 3 from J, leaving 13 bases between them. The CDR3 consists of 15 residues. The CDR3: CASSYTGHPNEKLFF. The CDR3 nucleotides are TGTGCCAGTAGTTATACGGGACATCCTAATGAAAAACTGTTTTTT. The full variable domain, rest sourced from reference TRBV19 and TRBJ1-4, is DGGITQSPKYLFRKEGQNVTLSCEQNLNHDAMYWYRQDPGQGLRLIYYSQIVNDFQKGDIAEGYSVSREKKESFPLTVTSAQKNPTAFYLCASSYTGHPNEKLFFGSGTQLSVL.

The chain has TRBV4-1 and TRBJ2-7; 7 bases are shared with TRBD2. The CDR3 is 18 residues long. Germline trimming cut 0 bases from V and 3 bases from J; bases unmatched to any gene: 14. Germline V gene data show CDR1 as MGHRA and CDR2 as YSYEKL. CDR3 region: CASSQDDLGLADRYEQYF. CDR3 bases: TGCGCCAGCAGCCAAGATGATCTCGGTCTAGCGGACCGCTACGAGCAGTACTTC.

This chain uses TRBV5-5 with TRBJ1-3; a possible D gene is TRBD1 (6 bases). Trimming removed 4 bases at V and 0 bases at J, with 17 bases between. Germline V CDR1 and CDR2: SGHKS, YYEKEE (reference sequence). This CDR3 has 17 amino acids. CDR3 in DNA: TGTGCCAGCAGCAATACCGGGACGGACAGCTCTGGAAACACCATATATTTT. Its protein is CASSNTGTDSSGNTIYF.

The genes are TRBV6-1 and TRBJ1-2; TRBD1 might be the D (6 bases). Germline lookup yields CDR1 MNHNS and CDR2 SASEGT. This CDR3 spans 15 amino acids. The V gene lost 3 bases and the J gene lost 4 bases, with 15 bases spanning the gap. CDR3 nucleotides: TGTGCCAGCAGTGAGGGGAGGACAGCTTTCTATGGCTACACCTTC. It specifies CASSEGRTAFYGYTF.

The rearrangement uses TRBV30 and TRBJ1-2; maybe TRBD1 (6 bases). Trimming pared 8 bases from V and 0 bases from J, leaving 16 bases between. Per germline, CDR1 GTSNPN and CDR2 SVGIG (reference sequence). The CDR3 has 14 amino acids. CDR3 nucleotides: TGTGCCGGCACTACAGGGATTTCTAACTATGGCTACACCTTC. The encoded protein is CAGTTGISNYGYTF. The variable domain in full, with the rest retrieved from reference TRBV30 and TRBJ1-2, is SQTIHQWPATLVQPVGSPLSLECTVEGTSNPNLYWYRQAAGRGLQLLFYSVGIGQISSEVPQNLSASRPQDRQFILSSKKLLLSDSGFYLCAGTTGISNYGYTFGSGTRLTVV.

Written as DNA, the CDR3 is TGTGCCAGCAGCTGGGCACCCAATGACTACGAGCAGTACTTC. Encoded protein: CASSWAPNDYEQYF. The chain couples TRBV7-2 to TRBJ2-7; D gene unclear. V lost 4 bases and J 3 bases, leaving 13 bases between the germline ends. The germline CDR1 and CDR2 sequences are SGHTA and FQGNSA. This CDR3 contains 14 residues.

This chain connects TRBV7-2 to TRBJ1-2; no reliable D call. The V end lost 1 base, the J end lost 6 bases, and 12 bases lay between the germline ends. This CDR3 contains 14 residues. Germline CDR1 and CDR2: SGHTA and FQGNSA. This CDR3 is CASSLEPGLNGYTF. The DNA for the CDR3 is TGTGCCAGCAGCTTAGAACCGGGCCTAAATGGCTACACCTTC.

The chain links TRBV5-1 to TRBJ2-3, with 10 bases fitting TRBD2. Germline trimming cut 4 bases from V and 0 bases from J; bases unmatched to any gene: 17. The CDR3 sequence is 20 residues long. Germline assignment: CDR1 SGHRS and CDR2 YFSETQ. CDR3 residues: CASSGHPTSGDSSSTDTQYF. CDR3 in DNA: TGCGCCAGCAGCGGCCACCCTACTAGCGGGGATTCCTCTAGCACAGATACGCAGTATTTT.

Here the CDR3 reads CASSFQDSTDTQYF. The CDR3 DNA sequence: TGTGCCAGCAGCTTTCAAGACAGCACAGATACGCAGTATTTT. This chain connects TRBV5-6 to TRBJ2-3; D unclear. CDR1 is SGHDT and CDR2 is YYEEEE in the germline V gene. Trimming pared 2 bases from V and 0 bases from J, leaving 7 bases between. The CDR3 totals 14 residues.

V is TRBV11-2 and J is TRBJ1-2; a possible D gene is TRBD1 (5 bases). In germline, CDR1 is SGHAT, CDR2 FQNNGV. V lost 1 base and J 2 bases, leaving 11 bases between the germline ends. CDR3 size: 15 residues. Here the CDR3 DNA reads TGTGCCAGCAGCTTAGCTAGCAGGGAGAACTATGGCTACACCTTC. Residues: CASSLASRENYGYTF. Using reference TRBV11-2 and TRBJ1-2 for the parts outside the CDR3, the full variable domain is EAGVAQSPRYKIIEKRQSVAFWCNPISGHATLYWYQQILGQGPKLLIQFQNNGVVDDSQLPKDRFSAERLKGVDSTLKIQPAKLEDSAVYLCASSLASRENYGYTFGSGTRLTVV.

The genes are TRBV18 and TRBJ2-1, with a possible D match to TRBD1 (6 bases). This CDR3 spans 12 amino acids. Looked up from germline, CDR1 is KGHSH and CDR2 is LQKENI. CDR3 nucleotide sequence: TGTGCATCGCAGGGGTTTGAGGATGAGCAGTTCTTC. Its translation: CASQGFEDEQFF.

V and J are TRBV7-6 and TRBJ2-3; D is unresolved. Germline V CDR1 and CDR2: SGHVS, FNYEAQ. The CDR3 has 14 residues. Trimming took off 3 bases at V and 3 bases at J, with 10 bases between the two ends. Here the CDR3 reads CASSFEDATDTQYF. The CDR3, as DNA: TGTGCCAGCAGCTTCGAAGACGCGACAGATACGCAGTATTTT.

This clone was counted a single time. This chain links TRBV6-5 with TRBJ2-5; D may be TRBD2 (6 bases). The CDR3 runs 14 residues. The V gene's germline CDR1 is MNHEY and CDR2 SVGAGI. Trimming left V 2 bases short and J 5 bases short, with 12 bases between. CDR3 sequence (DNA): TGTGCCAGCAGTTACGCGGGGTCCCAGGAGACCCAGTACTTC. Translating it yields CASSYAGSQETQYF.

V gene TRBV25-1 combines with J gene TRBJ2-1; 7 bases fit TRBD2. Trimming at V came to 4 bases and at J to 12 bases, leaving 3 bases not matched to a gene. The V gene's germline CDR1 is MGHDK and CDR2 SYGVNS. This CDR3 is built from 11 residues. CDR3 sequence reads: CASSVERGQFF. The CDR3, as DNA: TGTGCCAGCAGTGTCGAGCGGGGGCAGTTCTTC.

The chain uses TRBV2 and TRBJ1-2; D remains ambiguous. The CDR3 loop spans 13 amino acids. Germline CDR1 and CDR2: SNHLY and FYNNEI. Trimming left V 7 bases short and J 2 bases short, with 11 bases between. The CDR3: CASNFMGNYGYTF. The CDR3 DNA reads TGTGCCAGCAACTTCATGGGAAACTATGGCTACACCTTC. The variable domain in full, completed from reference TRBV2 and TRBJ1-2, reads EPEVTQTPSHQVTQMGQEVILRCVPISNHLYFYWYRQILGQKVEFLVSFYNNEISEKSEIFDDQFSVERPDGSNFTLKIRSTKLEDSAMYFCASNFMGNYGYTFGSGTRLTVV.

The chain is built from TRBV2 and TRBJ2-1, with 13 positions matching TRBD2. With V trimmed by 4 bases and J by 0 bases, 6 bases remained unmatched. Germline lookup yields CDR1 SNHLY and CDR2 FYNNEI. The CDR3 is 18 amino acids. The CDR3: CASSGLAGGPSSYNEQFF. The CDR3 DNA reads TGTGCCAGCAGTGGACTAGCGGGGGGTCCAAGCTCCTACAATGAGCAGTTCTTC.

The J gene is TRBJ2-4, the V gene TRBV7-9; D remains ambiguous. The V and J ends lost 4 bases and 0 bases respectively, with 7 bases between them. Germline lookup yields CDR1 SEHNR and CDR2 FQNEAQ (reference sequence). CDR3 length equals 14 residues. The CDR3 DNA follows: TGTGCCAGCAGCTCGACCCTAGCCAAAAACATTCAGTACTTC. It specifies CASSSTLAKNIQYF. Complete variable domain (other parts from reference TRBV7-9 and TRBJ2-4): DTGVSQNPRHKITKRGQNVTFRCDPISEHNRLYWYRQTLGQGPEFLTYFQNEAQLEKSRLLSDRFSAERPKGSFSTLEIQRTEQGDSAMYLCASSSTLAKNIQYFGAGTRLSVL.

As concerns this clone: This CDR3 is also generated by other DNA sequences in the sample. The chain carries TRBV6-5 and TRBJ2-7; a possible D gene is TRBD1 (5 bases). Germline lookup yields CDR1 MNHEY and CDR2 SVGAGI. CDR3 length equals 13 residues. The ends were cut back, 1 base at V and 5 bases at J, with 9 bases in the middle. The CDR3 loop is CASSYLGEHEQYF. The CDR3 DNA follows: TGTGCCAGCAGTTACTTAGGGGAACACGAGCAGTACTTC.

The rearrangement joins TRBV5-4 to TRBJ1-1, with TRBD1 as a possible D gene (6 bases). The CDR3 totals 13 residues. Trimming took off 3 bases at V and 6 bases at J, with 12 bases between the two ends. Looked up from germline, CDR1 is SGHNT and CDR2 is YYREEE (reference sequence). In DNA, the CDR3 is TGTGCCAGCAGCTGGCGGGGGCAGTCTGAAGCTTTCTTT. Protein: CASSWRGQSEAFF.